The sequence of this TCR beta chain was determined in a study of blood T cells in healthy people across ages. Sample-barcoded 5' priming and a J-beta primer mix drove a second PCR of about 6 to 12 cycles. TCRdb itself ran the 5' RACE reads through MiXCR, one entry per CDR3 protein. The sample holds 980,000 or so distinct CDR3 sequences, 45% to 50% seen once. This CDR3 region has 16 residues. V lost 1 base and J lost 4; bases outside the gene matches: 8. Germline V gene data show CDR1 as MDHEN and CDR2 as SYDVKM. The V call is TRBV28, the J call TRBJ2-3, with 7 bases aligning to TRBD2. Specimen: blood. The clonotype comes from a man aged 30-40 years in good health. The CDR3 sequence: CASSLSGGVGPDTQYF. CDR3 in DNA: TGTGCCAGCAGTTTATCGGGGGGAGTCGGCCCAGATACGCAGTATTTT.